The clone carrying this T cell receptor (beta chain) was seen a handful of times. The antigen remains undetermined. In germline, CDR1 is SEHNR, CDR2 FQNEAQ (reference sequence). The length of the CDR3 is 15 residues. V was shortened by 4 bases and J by 3 bases, with 14 bases between the two germline ends. These data belong to a study of T-cell memory formation after mild COVID-19. Across the whole study: TCR clusters were mostly confined to one donor each.

Whole-study results and caveats: Some responding clones appeared in pre-infection memory, suggesting cross-reactive memory joined. Later expanders leaned CD4+, whereas clones that contracted between day 15 and 85 were balanced CD4/CD8.

From the 5' RACE reads, TCRdb called clonotypes with MiXCR, one entry per CDR3 protein. The table includes 300,000 to 400,000 distinct CDR3 sequences, about an eighth detected once. V and J are TRBV7-9 and TRBJ2-3, with a possible D match to TRBD2 (6 bases). The sample comprised PBMCs or a T cell subset sorted from them (not recorded which). The TCR was taken from a man younger than 35 who had mild COVID-19 (a few samples of this study predate the infection). Cell type and time point are not known. The DNA of the CDR3 is TGTGCCAGCAGCTCATTAGCGGCGGAAACAGATACGCAGTATTTT. Its translation is CASSSLAAETDTQYF.